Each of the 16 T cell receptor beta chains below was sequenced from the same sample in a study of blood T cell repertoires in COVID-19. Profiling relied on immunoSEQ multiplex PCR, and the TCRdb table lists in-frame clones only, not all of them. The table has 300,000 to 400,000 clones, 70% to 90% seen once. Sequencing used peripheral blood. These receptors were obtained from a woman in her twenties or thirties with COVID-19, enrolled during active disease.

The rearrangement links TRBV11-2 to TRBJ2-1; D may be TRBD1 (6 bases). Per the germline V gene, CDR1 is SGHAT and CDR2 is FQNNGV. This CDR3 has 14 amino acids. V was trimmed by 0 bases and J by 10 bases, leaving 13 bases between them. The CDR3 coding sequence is TGTGCCAGCAGCTTAGAACGCAGGGGATGGGAGCAGTTCTTC. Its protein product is CASSLERRGWEQFF.

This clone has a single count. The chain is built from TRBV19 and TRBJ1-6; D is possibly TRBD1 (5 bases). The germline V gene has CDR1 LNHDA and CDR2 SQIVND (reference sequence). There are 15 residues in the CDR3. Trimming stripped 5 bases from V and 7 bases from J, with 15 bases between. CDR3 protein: CASSPYSGANSPLHF. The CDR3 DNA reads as TGTGCCAGTAGTCCGTACAGTGGGGCCAATTCACCCCTCCACTTT.

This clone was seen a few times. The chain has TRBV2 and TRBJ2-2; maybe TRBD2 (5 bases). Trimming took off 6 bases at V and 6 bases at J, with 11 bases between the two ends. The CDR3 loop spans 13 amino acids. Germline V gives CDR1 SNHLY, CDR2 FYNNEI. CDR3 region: CASRGLLSGELFF. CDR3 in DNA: TGTGCCAGCAGAGGACTTCTCTCCGGGGAGCTGTTTTTT. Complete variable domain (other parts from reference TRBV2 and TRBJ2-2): EPEVTQTPSHQVTQMGQEVILRCVPISNHLYFYWYRQILGQKVEFLVSFYNNEISEKSEIFDDQFSVERPDGSNFTLKIRSTKLEDSAMYFCASRGLLSGELFFGEGSRLTVL.

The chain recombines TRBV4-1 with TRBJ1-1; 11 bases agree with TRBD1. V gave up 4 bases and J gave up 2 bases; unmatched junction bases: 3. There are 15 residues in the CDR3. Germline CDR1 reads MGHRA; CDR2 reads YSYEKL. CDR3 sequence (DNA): TGCGCCAGCAGCCCTAGGACAGGGGGCAACACTGAAGCTTTCTTT. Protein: CASSPRTGGNTEAFF.

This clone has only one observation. The DNA of the CDR3 is TGTGCCAGCAGTTTGTTAAGCACAGATACGCAGTATTTT. It is translated as CASSLLSTDTQYF. The chain has TRBV12-3 or TRBV12-4 and TRBJ2-3; D uncertain. The CDR3 runs 13 residues. V lost 3 bases and J 0 bases, leaving 4 bases between the germline ends.

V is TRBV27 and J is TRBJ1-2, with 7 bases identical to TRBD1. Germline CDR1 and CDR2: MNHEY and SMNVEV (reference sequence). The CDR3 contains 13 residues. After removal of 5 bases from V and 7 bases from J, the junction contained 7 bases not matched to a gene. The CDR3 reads CASSPQTGFGYTF. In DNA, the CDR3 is TGTGCCAGCAGTCCCCAGACAGGGTTTGGCTACACCTTC.

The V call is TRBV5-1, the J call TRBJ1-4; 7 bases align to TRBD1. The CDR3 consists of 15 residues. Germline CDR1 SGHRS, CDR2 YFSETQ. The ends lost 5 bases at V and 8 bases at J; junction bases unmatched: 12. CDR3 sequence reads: CASRTDDRVAEKLFF. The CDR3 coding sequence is TGCGCCAGCAGAACCGATGACAGGGTAGCCGAAAAACTGTTTTTT.

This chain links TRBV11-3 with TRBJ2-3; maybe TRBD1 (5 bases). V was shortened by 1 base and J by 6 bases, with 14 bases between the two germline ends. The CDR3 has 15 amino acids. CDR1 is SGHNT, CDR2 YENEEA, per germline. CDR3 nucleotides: TGTGCCAGCAGCTTAGGACAGCTCGGGTTGGATACGCAGTATTTT. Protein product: CASSLGQLGLDTQYF.

The CDR3 DNA is TGTGCCAGCAGCCAAGTTGGGACTAGCGGGGCCTACAATGAGCAGTTCTTC. Residues: CASSQVGTSGAYNEQFF. The chain uses TRBV4-2 and TRBJ2-1; 13 bases align to TRBD2. Germline V lookup: CDR1 LGHNA, CDR2 YNFKEQ. V shed 1 base and J 2 bases; nucleotides not matched to a gene: 2. The CDR3 has 17 amino acids.

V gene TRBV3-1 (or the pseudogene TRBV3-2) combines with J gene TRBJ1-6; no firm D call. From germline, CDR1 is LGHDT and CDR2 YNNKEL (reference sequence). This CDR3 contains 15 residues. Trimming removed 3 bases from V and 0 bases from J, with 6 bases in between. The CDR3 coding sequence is TGTGCCAGCAGCCATTTGAGCTCCTATAATTCACCCCTCCACTTT. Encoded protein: CASSHLSSYNSPLHF.

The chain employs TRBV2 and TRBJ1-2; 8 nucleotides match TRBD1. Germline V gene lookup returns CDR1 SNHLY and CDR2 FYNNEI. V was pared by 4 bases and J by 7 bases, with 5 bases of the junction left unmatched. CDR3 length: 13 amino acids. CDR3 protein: CASSGTGKGGYTF. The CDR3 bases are TGTGCCAGCAGTGGGACAGGGAAGGGTGGCTACACCTTC.

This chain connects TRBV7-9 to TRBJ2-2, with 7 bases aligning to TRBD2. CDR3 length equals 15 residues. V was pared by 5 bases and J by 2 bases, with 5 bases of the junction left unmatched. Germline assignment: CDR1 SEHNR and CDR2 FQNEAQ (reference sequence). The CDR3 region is CASSAGTTNTGELFF. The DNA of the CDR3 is TGTGCCAGCAGCGCCGGGACTACCAACACCGGGGAGCTGTTTTTT.

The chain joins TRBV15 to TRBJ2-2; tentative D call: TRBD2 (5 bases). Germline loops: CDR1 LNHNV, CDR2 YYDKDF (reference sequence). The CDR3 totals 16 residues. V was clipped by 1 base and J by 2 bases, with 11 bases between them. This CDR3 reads CATSRGEGHNTGELFF. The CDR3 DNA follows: TGTGCCACCAGCAGAGGAGAGGGCCATAACACCGGGGAGCTGTTTTTT.

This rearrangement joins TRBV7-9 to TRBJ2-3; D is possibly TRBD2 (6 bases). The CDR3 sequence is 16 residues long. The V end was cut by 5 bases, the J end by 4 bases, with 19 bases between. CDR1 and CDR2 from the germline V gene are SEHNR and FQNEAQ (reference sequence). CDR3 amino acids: CASSPRDLDGADTQYF. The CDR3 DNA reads TGTGCCAGCAGCCCACGGGACTTAGATGGGGCAGATACGCAGTATTTT.

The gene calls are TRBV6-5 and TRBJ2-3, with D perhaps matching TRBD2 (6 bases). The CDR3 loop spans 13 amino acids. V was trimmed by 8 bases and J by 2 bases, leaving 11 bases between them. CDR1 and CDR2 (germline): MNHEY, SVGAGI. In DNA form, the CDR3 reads TGTGCCAGCGGGACTTACCTCACAGATACGCAGTATTTT. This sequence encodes CASGTYLTDTQYF.

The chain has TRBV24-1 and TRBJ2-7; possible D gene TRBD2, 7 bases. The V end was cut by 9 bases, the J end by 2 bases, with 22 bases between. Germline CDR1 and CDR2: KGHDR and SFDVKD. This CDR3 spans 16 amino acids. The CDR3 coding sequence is TGTGCCACCGCCGGGGGGCGGGCCTCCCATCCCTACGAGCAGTACTTC. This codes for CATAGGRASHPYEQYF.